This T cell receptor beta chain was found in a study of regulatory T cells in long-lasting Graves disease (dated by TCRdb to the early 2020s). About the investigation overall: Patients with newly diagnosed Graves' disease had been on antithyroid drugs for under 3 months. Persistent Graves' disease patients were compared with newly diagnosed Graves' disease patients by peripheral blood TCR sequencing and RNA sequencing. The study was conducted in China and was registered as a clinical trial. A total of about 35 samples underwent TCR sequencing, from 13 patients with persistent Graves' disease and approximately 20 patients with newly diagnosed Graves' disease. Overall study results and their limits: A larger number of public clonotypes was shared among persistent patients (approximately 2,600) than among newly diagnosed patients (roughly 980). Preferential use of TRBV28, TRBJ1-2 and TRBJ2-5 was observed in persistent disease, whereas TRBV20-1 and TRBJ2-1 were favored in newly diagnosed disease. Lower TCR Shannon entropy and fewer highly expanded clones were observed in persistent Graves' disease patients than in newly diagnosed patients, which suggested clonal expansion. Sequencing and analysis were restricted to the TCR beta chain. Peripheral blood alone was examined, since thyroid tissue, which constituted the primary lesion, could not be accessed. The authors noted that the small sample size was a limitation that may lower accuracy.

The method was multiplex PCR. This sample was sequenced with an Illumina HiSeq 4000. CDR3 regions were amplified by Arm-PCR with iRepertoire HTBI primers to construct TCR beta libraries. PCR products were gel purified before sequencing. As for how the authors treated the data: Gene usage analysis of CDR3 amino acid clonotypes relied on the 55 to 80 TRBV and about 13 TRBJ segments identified across samples. Filtered high-quality paired reads were merged into contigs using COPE and FqMerger. BLAST was used to align contigs to IMGT TRBV, TRBD and TRBJ reference genes, and CDR3 was defined according to IMGT. Any clonotype with a frequency above 0.1% was classified as a highly expanded clone. Shannon entropy was used to measure repertoire diversity, and the Gini coefficient was used to measure V-J evenness. Clonotypes shared by more than one individual were considered public. TCRdb handled the public reads itself, with Q25 trimming in fastp and clone calling in MiXCR, and kept productive beta chains. Entries that share a CDR3 protein sequence are merged under the most common genes and DNA. None of the V and J calls come from the authors' own analysis; TCRdb made them. Within this sample are about 360,000 distinct CDR3 sequences, with around 16% of them counted one time only. Of the sample, around 20% falls within the top ten clones.

The CDR1 and CDR2 encoded by the germline V gene (reference sequence) are LGHDT and YNNKEL. Reading from cysteine to phenylalanine, the CDR3 counts 18 amino acids. Of all the DNA, just the CDR3 is kept, 54 bases in frame from base 1. Trimming takes 1 base from V and 0 bases from J, and the germline ends sit 16 bases apart. This clonotype was observed many times. Its antigen remains unidentified. Base qualities were left out, and no much larger clone turns up one base away. Read against the paper, the sample's time point label means: newly diagnosed GD, antithyroid drugs for less than 3 months. For both TCR sequencing and RNA sequencing, RNA was extracted from PBMCs in TRIzol. Graves' disease was diagnosed according to American Thyroid Association guidelines. The patients came from an endocrinology department in Xi'an, China. From each patient, around 9 milliliters of peripheral blood was collected into an EDTA anticoagulant tube. Ficoll Paque Plus density gradient separation was used to isolate PBMCs, and no further T cell sorting was done. RNA quality was checked with an Agilent 2100 Bioanalyzer and agarose gel, and concentration with a NanoDrop 2000.

These records were also assigned to another study, of T cells in Graves' hyperthyroidism and ophthalmopathy. The other study reports the following: A patient counted as having stable Graves' hyperthyroidism if no progression to ophthalmopathy occurred over 18 months of follow-up. The hyperthyroidism patients were between 18 and 65 years old and newly diagnosed, with a disease duration of less than 2 months. The study excluded patients with uncontrolled infections, other autoimmune diseases, pregnancy or lactation. Diagnoses were based on clinical symptoms, serum thyroxine and TRAb, thyroid ultrasound and orbital computed tomography. The first round of RT-PCR for the TCR CDR3 was performed with the HTBI primer set and the Qiagen OneStep RT-PCR kit. Blood samples also contained most of the expanded thyroid clonotypes (frequency above 0.001), which suggests that blood repertoires may reflect thyroid immune responses. A 13 V-J signature model separated ophthalmopathy from stable hyperthyroidism, with just over 85% sensitivity and roughly 82% specificity in cross-validation and 80%/75% in testing. In validation, the model predicted progression to ophthalmopathy a median of 6.5 months before onset, with over 60% sensitivity and about 75% specificity. To identify TCR V-J signatures that set the groups apart, the researchers used a discovery cohort of more than 95 patients, made up of 40 to 45 with Graves' ophthalmopathy and around 58 with stable Graves' hyperthyroidism. Whether ophthalmopathy could be predicted prospectively was tested in an independent validation cohort made up of roughly 19 hyperthyroidism patients plus 17 patients who later progressed to ophthalmopathy. For training and testing, the roughly 97 patients in the discovery cohort were randomly divided in a 7:3 ratio. In addition, the study compared T-cell repertoires in thyroid tissue and in blood from roughly six Graves' hyperthyroidism patients. Once sampling was done, hyperthyroidism patients were given methimazole at a starting dose of 30 mg daily, whereas ophthalmopathy patients were given high-dose intravenous methylprednisolone. Libraries were constructed in a second round of multiplex PCR, after which size selection and purification were performed. Libraries were sequenced paired-end with 100 bp reads on an Illumina HiSeq2000. Raw data were processed with SOAPnuke, discarding reads with adapters, uncalled bases, mean Phred below 15, or no exact constant-primer or identifier match. High-quality paired reads were merged with COPE v1.2.5, and unique nucleotide sequences were defined as clonotypes. MiTCR v1.1 was used to align clonotypes to the IMGT TRBV, TRBD and TRBJ reference segments. The analysis included only V-J combinations with a frequency above 0.0001, which together covered about 99% of the repertoires. A TCS score was defined as the ratio between F50 (clonal expansion) and ExV (chaos), using BLOSUM62-based TCRdist between CDR3 peptides within each V-J. Welch's t-statistics and random forest reduced 514 V-J features to roughly 13, which were used in a naive Bayes classifier (R e1071). No statistical method was used to fix the sample size in advance, and group allocation was not hidden from the investigators. TCR Vbeta CDR3 sequencing of 135 peripheral blood samples (roughly 43 ophthalmopathy, roughly 72 hyperthyroidism and some 17 progressor patients) is reported in the paper.

The sequence links TRBV3-1 to TRBJ2-1; the best D guess is TRBD2, with 6 bases matching. Sequencing used peripheral blood mononuclear cells (PBMCs), obtained at new diagnosis, from a patient treated with antithyroid drugs. The source of this sequence is a young woman with Graves disease. Donor details come from another sample of the same person, matched by shared clones. The CDR3 here reads CASSQVAAAGSSYNEQFF. The bases read TGTGCCAGCAGCCAAGTAGCGGCGGCGGGAAGCTCCTACAATGAGCAGTTCTTC.